This T cell receptor beta chain was captured by sequencing in a study of graft-versus-host responses after intestinal transplantation. Study-wide background: Multivisceral, liver-intestinal, or isolated intestinal grafts were transplanted into recipients. Anti-thymocyte globulin induction preceded three to four years of tacrolimus and steroid maintenance in all recipients. Overall study findings and caveats: GvH clones occurred in recipient marrow; some first appeared in ileum or blood. Peak GvH clone levels in circulation were associated with early post-transplant HvG declines.

Data came from immunoSEQ multiplex PCR; TCRdb stores just in-frame clones and leaves some out. The repertoire holds around 100,000 clones, with approximately 90% as singletons. Regarding this clone: Its antigen is currently unknown.

The V end was cut by 11 bases, the J end by 0 bases, with 14 bases between. The CDR3 contains 14 residues. The germline gives CDR1 MNHEY, CDR2 SVGAGI. The sample in question was unstimulated CD4+ T cells sorted from spleen or lymph node cells, obtained before transplant. This receptor was obtained from a human donor who was the organ donor for an intestinal transplant. The V gene is TRBV6-5, the J gene TRBJ1-5; no clear D gene. The CDR3 DNA sequence: TGTGCCGGAGCGGTGGGGTATAGCAATCAGCCCCAGCATTTT. Protein sequence: CAGAVGYSNQPQHF.